The 27 T cell receptor beta chains presented below share a single source sample, sequenced in a study of response to subunit inactivated influenza vaccine. TCRdb re-called the RT-PCR reads through MiXCR, storing one row per CDR3 protein. This sample yields about 540,000 distinct CDR3 sequences, of which less than 25% are seen a single time; 2.8% belongs to the top ten. Another study also made use of these data, one on T cells expressing NK-cell markers. From that paper: Libraries used 5'RACE template switching adding universal primer site and UMIs.

The sequenced sample was CD4+ T cells sorted from PBMCs, obtained 11 to 12 days after vaccination. The receptors originated from a man aged 45 to 65 who received an inactivated influenza vaccine.

The chain is built from TRBV20-1 and TRBJ2-6, with D hard to call. The CDR3 is 15 residues long. V lost 5 bases, J lost 1 base, and 12 bases lay in between. CDR1 is DFQATT, CDR2 SNEGSKA, per germline (reference sequence). This chain's CDR3 is CSARTLLSGANVLTF. CDR3 DNA: TGCAGTGCTCGAACCCTACTATCTGGGGCCAACGTCCTGACTTTC.

The sample holds a few counts of this clonotype. CDR3 amino acids: CASSLPGTASNQPQHF. The CDR3 coding sequence is TGTGCCAGCAGTTTACCTGGGACAGCCAGCAATCAGCCCCAGCATTTT. The chain recombines TRBV28 with TRBJ1-5; TRBD1 matches at 7 bases. The germline V gene encodes CDR1 MDHEN and CDR2 SYDVKM. V dropped 2 bases and J dropped 1; count of bases not matched to a gene: 5. The CDR3 consists of 16 residues.

The CDR3 protein is CSAGGGNQPQHF. In nucleotides, the CDR3 is TGCAGTGCGGGCGGTGGCAATCAGCCCCAGCATTTT. The chain joins TRBV20-1 to TRBJ1-5; D unclear. Germline CDR1 reads DFQATT; CDR2 reads SNEGSKA (reference sequence). This CDR3 spans 12 amino acids. The germline V and J ends were trimmed by 6 bases and 2 bases, with 8 bases remaining between them.

The chain couples TRBV4-1 to TRBJ2-1, with no clear D. V was trimmed by 1 base and J by 9 bases, leaving 10 bases between them. The germline gives CDR1 MGHRA, CDR2 YSYEKL. This CDR3 region has 13 residues. CDR3 residues: CASSQGRTGEQFF. The CDR3 region has the DNA TGCGCCAGCAGCCAAGGGAGAACGGGTGAGCAGTTCTTC.

This clonotype was found many times. This chain joins TRBV5-1 and TRBJ2-3; D call uncertain. This CDR3 is built from 12 residues. Germline V gene data show CDR1 as SGHRS and CDR2 as YFSETQ. V was trimmed by 3 bases and J by 0 bases, leaving 2 bases between them. The DNA of the CDR3 is TGCGCCAGCAGCTGGAGCACAGATACGCAGTATTTT. This translates into CASSWSTDTQYF.

The chain has TRBV6-1 and TRBJ1-2; D is undetermined. The CDR3 loop spans 14 amino acids. The germline V and J ends were trimmed by 6 bases and 2 bases, with 13 bases remaining between them. Germline assignment: CDR1 MNHNS and CDR2 SASEGT. CDR3 DNA: TGTGCCAGCAGCCAGACCCGGAGGAACTATGGCTACACCTTC. This gives the protein CASSQTRRNYGYTF.

This clonotype came up a few times. The chain recombines TRBV10-3 with TRBJ1-5, with D maybe TRBD1 (5 bases). Trimming took off 0 bases at V and 0 bases at J, with 12 bases between the two ends. The germline CDR1 and CDR2 sequences are ENHRY and SYGVKD. This CDR3 contains 17 residues. CDR3 sequence (DNA): TGTGCCATCAGTGAGTCATTTGGGGGTGTTAGCAATCAGCCCCAGCATTTT. Translated: CAISESFGGVSNQPQHF.

Only a few counts were recorded for this clonotype. The chain recombines TRBV15 with TRBJ1-4; 9 bases match TRBD1. The CDR3 covers 14 residues. Trimming at V came to 5 bases and at J to 7 bases, leaving 5 bases not matched to a gene. Germline CDR1 reads LNHNV; CDR2 reads YYDKDF (reference sequence). This chain's CDR3 is CATSHRGQGEKLFF. For the CDR3, the DNA is TGTGCCACCAGCCACAGGGGACAGGGTGAAAAACTGTTTTTT.

This clonotype was found a few times. The genes are TRBV6-2 or TRBV6-3 and TRBJ2-1; the match to TRBD2 covers 12 bases. V was pared by 7 bases and J by 8 bases, with 9 bases of the junction left unmatched. Germline values: CDR1 MNHEY, CDR2 SVGEGT. The CDR3 extends over 15 amino acids. This CDR3 reads CASTLLAGGVDEQFF. CDR3 DNA sequence: TGTGCCAGCACCCTACTAGCGGGAGGAGTCGATGAGCAGTTCTTC.

This chain joins TRBV19 and TRBJ1-4; D gene uncertain. The V end was cut by 10 bases, the J end by 8 bases, with 14 bases between. The CDR3 is 12 amino acids. CDR1 and CDR2 from the germline V gene are LNHDA and SQIVND (reference sequence). The CDR3 sequence is CATGGREEKLFF. The CDR3 nucleotides read TGTGCCACAGGTGGCCGAGAGGAAAAACTGTTTTTT.

With respect to this clonotype: One end of the junction is discordant with germline, which a read error may explain. V and J are TRBV5-1 and TRBJ1-4; D is unresolved. CDR3 length equals 14 residues. Germline assignment: CDR1 SGHRS and CDR2 YFSETQ. CDR3 in DNA: TGCGCCAGCAGTTTGGTAGGAACTAATGAAAAACTGTTTTTT. Residues: CASSLVGTNEKLFF. Based on the CDR3 plus reference TRBV5-1 and TRBJ1-4, the full variable domain is KAGVTQTPRYLIKTRGQQVTLSCSPISGHRSVSWYQQTPGQGLQFLFEYFSETQRNKGNFPGRFSGRQFSNSRSEMNVSTLELGDSALYLCASSLVGTNEKLFFGSGTQLSVL.

This clonotype came up a few times. The chain carries TRBV7-2 and TRBJ1-6, with 9 nucleotides matching TRBD1. From germline, CDR1 is SGHTA and CDR2 FQGNSA. The CDR3 spans 16 residues. After removal of 0 bases from V and 8 bases from J, the junction contained 5 bases not matched to a gene. The CDR3 loop is CASSLAGQGIDSPLHF. The DNA of the CDR3 is TGTGCCAGCAGCTTAGCGGGACAGGGTATTGATTCACCCCTCCACTTT.

This chain connects TRBV19 to TRBJ1-2; D is undetermined. The germline V gene has CDR1 LNHDA and CDR2 SQIVND (reference sequence). The CDR3 has 17 residues. Between the trimmed V and J ends, which lost 1 base and 2 bases, there was a span of 17 bases. The CDR3 nucleotides read TGTGCCAGTAGTATAGGGAGACACGCCTCTGGAAACTATGGCTACACCTTC. Translation gives CASSIGRHASGNYGYTF.

The chain uses TRBV24-1 and TRBJ2-1; D may be TRBD2 (5 bases). The CDR3 consists of 12 residues. V was trimmed by 5 bases and J by 9 bases, leaving 10 bases between them. Germline V CDR1 and CDR2: KGHDR, SFDVKD. The CDR3 DNA reads as TGTGCCACCAGTGTAGGAGGCGGTGAGCAGTTCTTC. As protein: CATSVGGGEQFF.

The chain has TRBV10-2 and TRBJ1-3, with 7 nucleotides matching TRBD1. The V and J ends lost 7 bases and 7 bases, in that order; junction bases with no gene match: 10. The germline V gene encodes CDR1 WSHSY and CDR2 SAAADI. The CDR3 sequence is 14 residues long. The CDR3 nucleotides read TGCGCCAGCATGTTCGACAGGGCGGGGAACACCATATATTTT. The encoded protein is CASMFDRAGNTIYF.

This clonotype was seen a few times. V and J are TRBV5-8 and TRBJ2-1; no clear D. V shed 6 bases and J shed 0 bases, with 13 bases lying between them. The CDR3 has 15 residues. Germline-derived CDR1 and CDR2 are SGHTS and YDEGEE. In DNA, the CDR3 is TGTGCCAGCACTCAGGACGGCATCTCCTACAATGAGCAGTTCTTC. This codes for CASTQDGISYNEQFF.

In its sample, this clonotype was seen a few times. The chain has TRBV7-9 and TRBJ2-7; 9 nucleotides agree with TRBD2. Trimming removed 4 bases from V and 3 bases from J; junction bases left unmatched: 10. This CDR3 contains 16 residues. CDR1 is SEHNR and CDR2 is FQNEAQ in the germline V gene (reference sequence). This CDR3 is CASSSNLVAGVYEQYF. The CDR3 DNA sequence: TGTGCCAGCAGCTCCAATTTGGTAGCGGGAGTCTACGAGCAGTACTTC.

The chain links TRBV6-1 to TRBJ2-3; TRBD1 aligns across 8 bases. Germline values: CDR1 MNHNS, CDR2 SASEGT. This CDR3 contains 15 residues. V trimming: 6 bases; J trimming: 1 base; junction bases outside the gene matches: 6. The CDR3 DNA sequence: TGTGCCAGCAGGACCGGGACAGGAGGCACAGATACGCAGTATTTT. Its protein is CASRTGTGGTDTQYF.

This clonotype was seen at least ten times. V is TRBV20-1 and J is TRBJ2-3; D assignment may be TRBD1 or TRBD2 (5 bases each). CDR3 size: 14 residues. Trimming shortened V by 3 bases and J by 3 bases, and 13 bases separated the two germline ends. Per germline, CDR1 DFQATT and CDR2 SNEGSKA (reference sequence). Here the CDR3 DNA reads TGCAGTGCTAGTGGCGTGGGGGAGACAGATACGCAGTATTTT. This sequence encodes CSASGVGETDTQYF.

The CDR3 loop is CASRSAIEQYF. CDR3 nucleotide sequence: TGTGCCAGCAGGTCGGCCATCGAGCAGTACTTC. J is TRBJ2-7 and V is TRBV27; D remains unclear. The CDR3 spans 11 residues. Germline V gene lookup returns CDR1 MNHEY and CDR2 SMNVEV (reference sequence). V dropped 6 bases and J dropped 6 bases, with 9 bases sitting between them.

V gene TRBV20-1 combines with J gene TRBJ2-7, with D tentatively TRBD2 (6 bases). Between the trimmed V and J ends, which lost 6 bases and 4 bases, there was a span of 10 bases. The germline gives CDR1 DFQATT, CDR2 SNEGSKA (reference sequence). The CDR3 runs 11 residues. The CDR3 DNA sequence: TGCAGTGCGCATCGGGGGTACGAGCAGTACTTC. It translates to CSAHRGYEQYF.

The chain joins TRBV19 to TRBJ2-1, with D perhaps matching TRBD1 (5 bases). Trimming left V 6 bases short and J 5 bases short, with 17 bases between. The CDR3 has 15 amino acids. CDR1 and CDR2 (germline): LNHDA, SQIVND (reference sequence). Here the CDR3 reads CASSPRRQWDNEQFF. CDR3 nucleotide sequence: TGTGCCAGTAGCCCCAGGAGACAGTGGGACAATGAGCAGTTCTTC.

This chain joins TRBV18 and TRBJ1-2; D is unclear. The V gene's germline CDR1 is KGHSH and CDR2 LQKENI. Trimming removed 2 bases from V and 4 bases from J, with 11 bases in between. The CDR3 totals 14 residues. This chain's CDR3 is CASSPKGSSYGYTF. CDR3 coding DNA: TGTGCCAGCTCACCAAAGGGATCCAGCTATGGCTACACCTTC.

This clonotype has only a few counts. The chain uses TRBV12-3 or TRBV12-4 and TRBJ1-3; 7 bases agree with TRBD1. CDR3 length: 15 residues. The ends lost 6 bases at V and 4 bases at J; junction bases unmatched: 9. The CDR3 protein is CASRKTGTYGNTIYF. The CDR3 DNA reads as TGTGCCAGCAGGAAGACAGGGACCTACGGAAACACCATATATTTT.

The chain combines TRBV18 with TRBJ2-1; maybe TRBD2 (6 bases). The V and J ends lost 0 bases and 7 bases respectively, with 10 bases between them. The V gene's germline CDR1 is KGHSH and CDR2 LQKENI. The CDR3 runs 14 residues. CDR3 bases: TGTGCCAGCTCACCACCGGGACTGGTGAATGAGCAGTTCTTC. Amino acid sequence: CASSPPGLVNEQFF.

The chain carries TRBV15 and TRBJ1-2; tentative D call: TRBD1 (6 bases). This CDR3 has 13 amino acids. Germline lookup yields CDR1 LNHNV and CDR2 YYDKDF (reference sequence). V was pared by 5 bases and J by 3 bases, with 10 bases between. The CDR3 bases are TGTGCCACCAGCGAGGGGGGCGACTATGGCTACACCTTC. This translates into CATSEGGDYGYTF.

The chain combines TRBV12-3 or TRBV12-4 with TRBJ2-7; D is perhaps TRBD1 or TRBD2 (5 bases each). V was clipped by 3 bases and J by 7 bases, with 16 bases between them. CDR3 size: 14 residues. In nucleotides, the CDR3 is TGTGCCAGCAGTTTCGGGGCAGGCGTCCGGGAGCAGTACTTC. Its translation: CASSFGAGVREQYF.